The 27 T cell receptor beta chains below all came from one sample that was sequenced in a study of control samples from healthy donors and cancer patients. Clones were sequenced by immunoSEQ multiplex PCR, and TCRdb holds only the in-frame ones, with some missing. The sample carries 190,000 or so clones, 80% to 95% recorded once. The sequenced material came from blood. These receptors all stem from a man between 18 and 35 years old in good health.

V gene TRBV19 combines with J gene TRBJ1-3; TRBD1 aligns across 9 bases. V lost 2 bases and J lost 4; bases outside the gene matches: 9. Germline V gene data show CDR1 as LNHDA and CDR2 as SQIVND (reference sequence). The CDR3 runs 17 residues. DNA of the CDR3: TGTGCCAGTAGTATACCGCCCTCGGACAGGGGAGGAAACACCATATATTTT. Its translation is CASSIPPSDRGGNTIYF.

The chain employs TRBV5-1 and TRBJ1-3; TRBD1 matches 10 bases. CDR3 length: 16 amino acids. The germline V gene encodes CDR1 SGHRS and CDR2 YFSETQ. The DNA for the CDR3 is TGCGTATCGGACCGGGACAGGGGATTCGGTGGAAACACCATATATTTT. It yields the protein CVSDRDRGFGGNTIYF.

The rearrangement links TRBV2 to TRBJ2-1; 12 positions agree with TRBD2. There are 16 residues in the CDR3. Per germline, CDR1 SNHLY and CDR2 FYNNEI. Germline trimming cut 6 bases from V and 2 bases from J; bases unmatched to any gene: 5. The CDR3 sequence is CASRGRLAGAYNEQFF. CDR3 sequence (DNA): TGTGCCAGCAGGGGGAGACTAGCGGGGGCCTACAATGAGCAGTTCTTC.

The CDR3 DNA follows: TGTGCCATCAAAAAGACTAGCGGGGGAGTCAGCACAGATACGCAGTATTTT. Translation: CAIKKTSGGVSTDTQYF. This chain links TRBV10-3 with TRBJ2-3; the match to TRBD2 covers 12 bases. After removal of 7 bases from V and 0 bases from J, the junction contained 8 bases not matched to a gene. From germline, CDR1 is ENHRY and CDR2 SYGVKD. The CDR3 spans 17 residues.

The V call is TRBV4-1, the J call TRBJ2-1; D ambiguous. The V end was cut by 4 bases, the J end by 12 bases, with 13 bases between. Germline assignment: CDR1 MGHRA and CDR2 YSYEKL. The length of the CDR3 is 12 residues. DNA for the CDR3: TGCGCCAGCAGCCTCCCCTTCACAGCGCAGTTCTTC. Translation: CASSLPFTAQFF.

The gene calls are TRBV28 and TRBJ2-4, with D unresolved. V was cut by 5 bases and J by 0 bases, with 11 bases left in between. Germline CDR1 and CDR2: MDHEN and SYDVKM. This CDR3 is built from 15 residues. The chain's CDR3 is CASSEGSLAKNIQYF. In nucleotides, the CDR3 is TGTGCCAGCAGTGAAGGAAGTTTAGCCAAAAACATTCAGTACTTC.

The J gene is TRBJ2-7, the V gene TRBV6-5; no definite D call. Germline V gives CDR1 MNHEY, CDR2 SVGAGI. The CDR3 loop spans 13 amino acids. V was pared by 2 bases and J by 3 bases, with 8 bases between. The CDR3 loop is CASSYGVVYEQYF. The CDR3 bases are TGTGCCAGCAGTTACGGTGTGGTCTACGAGCAGTACTTC.

The chain employs TRBV30 and TRBJ1-6; 7 positions agree with TRBD1. Germline V gives CDR1 GTSNPN, CDR2 SVGIG (reference sequence). The CDR3 totals 16 residues. V was pared by 2 bases and J by 3 bases, with 7 bases of the junction left unmatched. CDR3 sequence reads: CAWSPDRAYYNSPLHF. As DNA, the CDR3 is TGTGCCTGGAGTCCTGACAGGGCCTACTATAATTCACCCCTCCACTTT.

This sequence joins TRBV28 and TRBJ2-7; weak D call: TRBD2 (7 bases). The CDR3 contains 23 residues. The V gene's germline CDR1 is MDHEN and CDR2 SYDVKM. The V end was cut by 1 base, the J end by 6 bases, with 40 bases between. The CDR3: CASSLLAPGVSGGPDEDTGEQYF. Written as DNA, the CDR3 is TGTGCCAGCAGTTTATTAGCCCCTGGGGTGTCGGGGGGCCCCGATGAAGATACAGGCGAGCAGTACTTC.

This chain connects TRBV6-5 to TRBJ1-3; D perhaps matches TRBD1 (5 bases). With 2 bases removed from V and 4 bases from J, the gap between germline ends came to 12 bases. This CDR3 contains 15 residues. Germline V gene sequence: CDR1 MNHEY, CDR2 SVGAGI. This CDR3 is CASSYGGDVGNTIYF. DNA for the CDR3: TGTGCCAGCAGTTACGGGGGGGACGTCGGAAACACCATATATTTT.

The CDR3 protein is CASSDRTVSYEQYF. CDR3 bases: TGTGCCAGCAGTGATCGGACAGTGTCCTACGAGCAGTACTTC. This chain connects TRBV2 to TRBJ2-7; a possible D gene is TRBD1 (6 bases). Germline CDR1 SNHLY, CDR2 FYNNEI. V shed 3 bases and J shed 1 base, with 10 bases lying between them. There are 14 residues in the CDR3.

The rearrangement uses TRBV11-2 and TRBJ1-1; 8 bases align to TRBD1. With V trimmed by 5 bases and J by 11 bases, 13 bases remained unmatched. The length of the CDR3 is 14 residues. Germline CDR1 SGHAT, CDR2 FQNNGV. The CDR3 nucleotides are TGTGCCAGCAGCCCTATGGCGGACAGGGAGGAGGCTTTCTTT. Translation gives CASSPMADREEAFF.

The genes are TRBV6-5 and TRBJ2-2, with 8 bases identical to TRBD1. Germline V gene sequence: CDR1 MNHEY, CDR2 SVGAGI. The CDR3 runs 13 residues. The ends lost 7 bases at V and 4 bases at J; junction bases unmatched: 2. The CDR3 is CASTTGVTGELFF. The CDR3 nucleotides read TGTGCCAGCACGACAGGGGTCACCGGGGAGCTGTTTTTT.

As DNA, the CDR3 is TGCGCCAGCAGTATTACAACCGGGACAGGGGGCTCCTACGAGCAGTACTTC. Translation: CASSITTGTGGSYEQYF. This chain connects TRBV5-1 to TRBJ2-7, with 11 bases fitting TRBD1. The CDR3 consists of 17 residues. Germline CDR1 SGHRS, CDR2 YFSETQ. V gave up 5 bases and J gave up 0 bases; unmatched junction bases: 10.

This sequence joins TRBV5-1 and TRBJ2-3; 10 nucleotides agree with TRBD1. CDR1 is SGHRS and CDR2 is YFSETQ in the germline V gene. V gave up 4 bases and J gave up 1 base; unmatched junction bases: 3. The CDR3 covers 15 residues. CDR3: CASSIGTGGTDTQYF. DNA for the CDR3: TGCGCCAGCAGCATCGGGACAGGGGGCACAGATACGCAGTATTTT. Full variable domain (missing parts from reference TRBV5-1 and TRBJ2-3): KAGVTQTPRYLIKTRGQQVTLSCSPISGHRSVSWYQQTPGQGLQFLFEYFSETQRNKGNFPGRFSGRQFSNSRSEMNVSTLELGDSALYLCASSIGTGGTDTQYFGPGTRLTVL.

With respect to this clone: Within the sample, other DNA sequences also encode this same CDR3. The chain joins TRBV3-1 (or the pseudogene TRBV3-2) to TRBJ2-7; 7 bases fit TRBD1. Germline-derived CDR1 and CDR2 are LGHDT and YNNKEL (reference sequence). The junction had 3 bases not matched to a gene; V was cut back by 4 bases and J by 3 bases. The CDR3 contains 13 residues. In DNA, the CDR3 is TGTGCCAGCAGCCCGGGACAGATCTACGAGCAGTACTTC. It codes for CASSPGQIYEQYF.

This rearrangement joins TRBV5-1 to TRBJ2-1; the match to TRBD1 covers 7 bases. Losses at the gene ends were 4 bases for V and 9 bases for J; bases not matched to a gene: 13. This CDR3 region has 15 residues. Germline lookup yields CDR1 SGHRS and CDR2 YFSETQ. The CDR3 sequence: CASSRTSQGLVEQFF. The CDR3 coding sequence is TGCGCCAGCAGCCGCACCTCACAGGGGCTAGTTGAGCAGTTCTTC.

The V gene is TRBV2, the J gene TRBJ2-1; TRBD1 agrees at 7 bases. Trimming at V came to 4 bases and at J to 6 bases, leaving 9 bases not matched to a gene. The CDR3 sequence is 15 residues long. CDR1 is SNHLY, CDR2 FYNNEI, per germline. The CDR3 spells CASSGSTGVFNEQFF. The CDR3 DNA reads TGTGCCAGCAGTGGAAGTACAGGGGTGTTCAATGAGCAGTTCTTC.

The V and J genes are TRBV29-1 and TRBJ2-1, with D uncertain. V was pared by 4 bases and J by 7 bases, with 14 bases between. In germline, CDR1 is SQVTM, CDR2 ANQGSEA. The CDR3 sequence is 13 residues long. CDR3 DNA sequence: TGCAGCGTTGGACCCAGGATTGGAAATGAGCAGTTCTTC. This sequence encodes CSVGPRIGNEQFF.

This chain uses TRBV19 with TRBJ1-1, with a weak D call TRBD1 (5 bases). The V end lost 5 bases, the J end lost 5 bases, and 12 bases lay between the germline ends. This CDR3 comprises 13 residues. Germline lookup yields CDR1 LNHDA and CDR2 SQIVND (reference sequence). As DNA, the CDR3 is TGTGCCAGTAGTGTCGGGGGAAGGACTGAAGCTTTCTTT. Amino acids: CASSVGGRTEAFF.

V usage is TRBV5-4 and J usage is TRBJ2-5; the D is unclear. Germline CDR1 is SGHNT and CDR2 is YYREEE (reference sequence). The CDR3 length is 13 residues. The V and J ends lost 0 bases and 4 bases respectively, with 7 bases between them. The CDR3 DNA follows: TGTGCCAGCAGCTTGGGAGTAGCAGAGACCCAGTACTTC. Translation: CASSLGVAETQYF.

The chain is built from TRBV10-2 and TRBJ1-1; D unresolved. V dropped 2 bases and J dropped 7 bases, with 8 bases sitting between them. Germline V gene lookup returns CDR1 WSHSY and CDR2 SAAADI. The CDR3 extends over 12 amino acids. Here the CDR3 reads CASSERESEAFF. The CDR3 DNA sequence: TGCGCCAGCAGTGAGAGGGAGAGTGAAGCTTTCTTT.

The chain combines TRBV7-2 with TRBJ2-5, with D maybe TRBD2 (5 bases). The CDR3 runs 15 residues. In germline, CDR1 is SGHTA, CDR2 FQGNSA. V dropped 5 bases and J dropped 1 base, with 14 bases sitting between them. The CDR3 protein is CASSKTGNPQETQYF. The DNA of the CDR3 is TGTGCCAGCAGCAAGACGGGAAATCCCCAAGAGACCCAGTACTTC.

The DNA for the CDR3 is TGTGCCACCAGTGATCGCAGCTTCACAGATACGCAGTATTTT. As protein: CATSDRSFTDTQYF. The chain combines TRBV24-1 with TRBJ2-3; D is unresolved. The V gene lost 3 bases and the J gene lost 2 bases, with 8 bases spanning the gap. There are 14 residues in the CDR3. The germline CDR1 and CDR2 sequences are KGHDR and SFDVKD.

The chain couples TRBV3-1 (or the pseudogene TRBV3-2) to TRBJ2-6; TRBD2 agrees at 12 bases. The trim removed 5 bases at V and 0 bases at J, leaving 2 bases unmatched. Germline V gene data show CDR1 as LGHDT and CDR2 as YNNKEL (reference sequence). The CDR3 spans 17 residues. The CDR3 coding sequence is TGTGCCAGCAGCTCGGGACTAGCGGGCTCTGGGGCCAACGTCCTGACTTTC. It specifies CASSSGLAGSGANVLTF.

This clone was detected only once. The rearrangement joins TRBV5-1 to TRBJ1-6, with TRBD1 as a possible D gene (5 bases). This CDR3 has 16 residues. CDR1 is SGHRS, CDR2 YFSETQ, per germline. V gave up 3 bases and J gave up 7 bases, with 17 bases separating them. The CDR3 here is CASSSVTPGRNSPLHF. The DNA of the CDR3 is TGCGCCAGCAGCTCCGTCACTCCGGGGCGGAATTCACCCCTCCACTTT.

V is TRBV6-5 and J is TRBJ2-5; possibly TRBD2 for D (6 bases). Germline CDR1 is MNHEY and CDR2 is SVGAGI. This CDR3 comprises 14 residues. V lost 8 bases, J lost 5 bases, and 18 bases lay in between. CDR3 sequence reads: CASVSRGGRETQYF. DNA for the CDR3: TGTGCCAGCGTCTCGCGGGGAGGTAGGGAGACCCAGTACTTC.